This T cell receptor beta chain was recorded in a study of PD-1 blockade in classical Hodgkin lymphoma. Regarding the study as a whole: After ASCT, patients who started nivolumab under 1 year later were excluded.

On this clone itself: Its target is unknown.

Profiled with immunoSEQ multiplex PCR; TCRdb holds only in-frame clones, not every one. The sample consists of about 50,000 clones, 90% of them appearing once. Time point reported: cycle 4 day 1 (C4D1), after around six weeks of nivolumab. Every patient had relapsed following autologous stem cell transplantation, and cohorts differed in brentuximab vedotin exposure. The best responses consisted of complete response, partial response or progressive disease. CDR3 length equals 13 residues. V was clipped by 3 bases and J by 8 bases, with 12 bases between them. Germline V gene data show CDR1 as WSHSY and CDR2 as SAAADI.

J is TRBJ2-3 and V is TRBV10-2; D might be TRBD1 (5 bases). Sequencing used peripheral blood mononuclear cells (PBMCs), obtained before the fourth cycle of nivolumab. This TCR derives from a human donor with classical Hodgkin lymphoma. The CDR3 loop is CASSDPGSRTQYF. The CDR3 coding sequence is TGCGCCAGCAGTGACCCAGGGTCACGTACGCAGTATTTT.